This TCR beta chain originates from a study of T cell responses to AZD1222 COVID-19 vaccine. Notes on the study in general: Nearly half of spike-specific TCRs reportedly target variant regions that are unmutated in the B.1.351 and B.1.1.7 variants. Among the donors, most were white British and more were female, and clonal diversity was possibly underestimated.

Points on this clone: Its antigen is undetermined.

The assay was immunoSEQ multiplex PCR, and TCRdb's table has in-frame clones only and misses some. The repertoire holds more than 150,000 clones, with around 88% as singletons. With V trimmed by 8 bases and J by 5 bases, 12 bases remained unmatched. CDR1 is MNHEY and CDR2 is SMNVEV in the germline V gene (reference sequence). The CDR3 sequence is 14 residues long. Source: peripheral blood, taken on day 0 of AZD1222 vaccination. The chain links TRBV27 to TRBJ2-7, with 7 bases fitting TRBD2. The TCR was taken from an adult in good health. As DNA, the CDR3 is TGTGCCAGCCATCCCCGGGAGGTCCGGGACGAGCAGTACTTC. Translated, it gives CASHPREVRDEQYF.